The clone carrying this TCR beta chain was seen a handful of times. What it recognizes is unknown. Each CDR3 protein is one row after TCRdb ran MiXCR on the RT-PCR reads. The sample shows more than 700,000 distinct CDR3 sequences, less than 25% of them seen only once. V was cut by 4 bases and J by 0 bases, with 15 bases left in between. CDR1 and CDR2 (germline): LGHDT, YNNKEL (reference sequence). The CDR3 totals 16 residues. This entry comes from a study of response to subunit inactivated influenza vaccine. The study's findings and limits: Authors suggested that a seasonal influenza vaccination recruits few new T cells each time.

V and J are TRBV3-1 and TRBJ2-5; the D call may be TRBD1 or TRBD2 (5 bases each). Sequenced material: PBMCs from blood, taken roughly 5 days after vaccination. The sequence derives from a man aged 50 or older who received an inactivated influenza vaccine. The CDR3 reads CASSPLGWGYQETQYF. The CDR3, as DNA: TGTGCCAGCAGCCCCTTGGGGTGGGGGTACCAAGAGACCCAGTACTTC.